The source of this TCR beta chain is a study of blood T cell repertoires in COVID-19. Study overall: T cells, B-cell-depleted T cells, or PBMCs supplied cDNA or gDNA.

One Seattle source followed patients from active infection through their disease course. The table lists this clone with a count of one. Trimming cost V 4 bases and J 2 bases, with 13 bases left between them. Germline V gene data show CDR1 as SGHKS and CDR2 as YYEKEE (reference sequence). The CDR3 has 16 amino acids. Original processing notes: Estimation of nucleated cell counts relied on the amplification of reference gene primers. Clones were read by immunoSEQ multiplex PCR, and TCRdb kept only the in-frame ones, dropping some. The V and J calls and clone size were taken over from that table, and D and trimming were inferred from the DNA. Here the sample spans under 300,000 clones, around 91% being singletons.

This sequence was found in a woman aged 60 to 75 with COVID-19, enrolled during active disease. V is TRBV5-5 and J is TRBJ1-6; D gene unclear. The source material was peripheral blood. The CDR3 region is CASSVTDTAYNSPLHF. The CDR3, as DNA: TGTGCCAGCAGCGTAACAGATACCGCCTATAATTCACCCCTCCACTTT.